This TCR beta chain was retrieved from a study of blood T cell repertoires in COVID-19. On the study more broadly: The origin of the acute and convalescent COVID-19 samples was the United States, Italy and Spain. In each case, the material was cDNA or gDNA derived from T cells, B-cell-depleted T cells, or PBMCs.

Germline CDR1 and CDR2: GTSNPN and SVGIG (reference sequence). The ends were cut back, 4 bases at V and 7 bases at J, with 19 bases in the middle. The CDR3 loop spans 14 amino acids. Methods used by the authors: By means of reference gene primer amplification, nucleated cell counts were estimated. TCRdb keeps only in-frame clones here, not all; method: immunoSEQ multiplex PCR. V and J calls and clone size are those listed in that table; D and trimming were worked out from the DNA. The repertoire includes 150,000 to 200,000 clones, 75% to 85% of them detected once, and roughly a sixth sits in the top ten. In terms of age and location, participants ranged from roughly 18 to 100 years and lived in about two dozen US areas.

The origin of this receptor is a woman between 50 and 59 years old with acute COVID-19. The source material was PBMCs or T cells enriched from blood (not recorded which). The chain combines TRBV30 with TRBJ1-1; unclear D gene. CDR3 nucleotide sequence: TGTGCCTGGATGATAAGCCCTGATACGCGTGAAGCTTTCTTT. Encoded protein: CAWMISPDTREAFF.